Described below is a single T cell receptor (beta chain) sequence and its context. This CDR3 is also generated by other DNA sequences in the sample. The data were obtained in a study of cytomegalovirus exposure and HLA in healthy donors. CDR3 length equals 16 residues. Germline CDR1 is SGDLS and CDR2 is YYNGEE. Trimming at V came to 2 bases and at J to 5 bases, leaving 12 bases not matched to a gene. A multiplex PCR was run with 60 Vbeta primers and 13 Jbeta primers. Libraries were prepared by immunoSEQ multiplex PCR; TCRdb keeps only in-frame clonotypes and omits some of them. The sample's table shows about 70,000 clones.

The source material was PBMCs. This chain uses TRBV9 with TRBJ1-1; 7 nucleotides agree with TRBD1. This TCR derives from a female donor in good health and CMV-seropositive. CDR3 DNA: TGTGCCAGCAGCGTCGTGGTAGGGGGCGTATGGACTGAAGCTTTCTTT. As protein: CASSVVVGGVWTEAFF. Combining the CDR3 with reference TRBV9 and TRBJ1-1 gives the whole variable domain DSGVTQTPKHLITATGQRVTLRCSPRSGDLSVYWYQQSLDQGLQFLIQYYNGEERAKGNILERFSAQQFPDLHSELNLSSLELGDSALYFCASSVVVGGVWTEAFFGQGTRLTVV.